This TCR beta chain was observed in a study of vaccination effects on CD4 cells after COVID-19. Study-wide points: There was marked clonal contraction among infection- and vaccine-induced clones late after vaccination.

CDR3 length equals 13 residues. Germline-derived CDR1 and CDR2 are SNHLY and FYNNEI. Unmatched junction bases numbered 7, after V lost 8 bases and J lost 4 bases. As to this clone: The antigen is undetermined.

With the ViraFEST assay, the study expanded antigen-specific CD4+ T cells using viral peptide pools, then sequenced them. Subsequent to 10 days of culture, CD4+ T cells were isolated. Among the vaccine recipients, none had a prior SARS-CoV-2 infection, and nucleocapsid antibodies were negative. A half-medium replacement with IL-2 medium was carried out on days 3 and 7. Sequenced by immunoSEQ multiplex PCR; TCRdb stores in-frame clones only, minus some. This sample has about 70,000 clones; roughly 80% occur once, and the top ten carry about 12%. Sequences were derived from CD4+ T cells from PBMCs cultured with SARS-CoV-2 spike peptides, sampled before COVID-19 vaccination. This chain links TRBV2 with TRBJ1-2, with TRBD1 matching over 7 bases. The sequence derives from a human donor who received a COVID-19 vaccine. The DNA for the CDR3 is TGTGCCAGCGGAGACAGGGAACGCTATGGCTACACCTTC. Protein product: CASGDRERYGYTF.